What follows are 16 T cell receptor beta chains derived from one specimen sequenced in a study of T cell changes during pregnancy in multiple sclerosis. The protocol was immunoSEQ multiplex PCR, while the TCRdb copy is restricted to in-frame clones and leaves out a portion. Of 80,000 to 100,000 clones listed, approximately 90% are singletons. The specimen comprised peripheral blood, sampled in the second trimester of pregnancy. The origin of the receptors is a female donor in good health, enrolled as a control in a pregnancy study.

V and J are TRBV6-6 and TRBJ2-2; TRBD2 aligns across 8 bases. Unmatched junction bases numbered 4, after V lost 8 bases and J lost 2 bases. Germline V gives CDR1 MNHNY, CDR2 SVGAGI (reference sequence). There are 14 residues in the CDR3. CDR3 residues: CASREGGNTGELFF. As DNA, the CDR3 is TGTGCCAGCCGGGAGGGCGGAAACACCGGGGAGCTGTTTTTT.

The chain has TRBV28 and TRBJ1-4; 9 bases match TRBD1. V shed 2 bases, J shed 7 bases, and the junction held 8 bases outside the gene matches. CDR1 and CDR2 from the germline V gene are MDHEN and SYDVKM. This CDR3 contains 16 residues. The CDR3 protein is CASSLRLQGAREKLFF. The CDR3 DNA reads as TGTGCCAGCAGTTTAAGATTACAGGGGGCGCGTGAAAAACTGTTTTTT.

This clone was observed a single time. V and J are TRBV18 and TRBJ2-1, with a weak D call TRBD2 (5 bases). The length of the CDR3 is 15 residues. CDR1 is KGHSH, CDR2 LQKENI, per germline. Trimming took 3 bases from V and 5 from J, leaving 14 bases between them. This CDR3 reads CASSPTERRNNEQFF. In DNA, the CDR3 is TGTGCCAGCTCACCCACAGAGCGGAGAAACAATGAGCAGTTCTTC.

Here the CDR3 DNA reads TGTGCCAGCAGCTTAGTCGCCGGGGGGGCCTGGTCCTACAATGAGCAGTTCTTC. It encodes CASSLVAGGAWSYNEQFF. This sequence joins TRBV11-1 and TRBJ2-1; 8 bases agree with TRBD2. In germline, CDR1 is SGHAT, CDR2 FQDESV (reference sequence). Unmatched junction bases numbered 9, after V lost 1 base and J lost 1 base. This CDR3 has 18 amino acids.

V and J are TRBV28 and TRBJ1-5; TRBD1 agrees at 8 bases. Germline V gene sequence: CDR1 MDHEN, CDR2 SYDVKM. CDR3 size: 16 residues. With V trimmed by 7 bases and J by 0 bases, 8 bases remained unmatched. CDR3: CASMGQVFYSNQPQHF. The CDR3 DNA reads TGTGCCAGCATGGGACAGGTATTCTATAGCAATCAGCCCCAGCATTTT.

The rearrangement joins TRBV5-6 to TRBJ2-7; D possibly corresponds to TRBD1 (5 bases). V was trimmed by 2 bases and J by 7 bases, leaving 16 bases between them. Germline values: CDR1 SGHDT, CDR2 YYEEEE. The CDR3 is 14 amino acids. This CDR3 is CASSFTAGKGEQYF. CDR3 nucleotides: TGTGCCAGCAGCTTCACGGCAGGGAAGGGGGAGCAGTACTTC. The whole variable domain, filled in from reference TRBV5-6 and TRBJ2-7, reads DAGVTQSPTHLIKTRGQQVTLRCSPKSGHDTVSWYQQALGQGPQFIFQYYEEEERQRGNFPDRFSGHQFPNYSSELNVNALLLGDSALYLCASSFTAGKGEQYFGPGTRLTVT.

The chain couples TRBV5-1 to TRBJ1-2; 7 nucleotides align to TRBD1. With 2 bases clipped from V and 1 base from J, the junction kept 5 bases outside the gene matches. There are 15 residues in the CDR3. Germline V gene lookup returns CDR1 SGHRS and CDR2 YFSETQ. In nucleotides, the CDR3 is TGCGCCAGCAGCTTTAGGACAGGACTTAACTATGGCTACACCTTC. Protein: CASSFRTGLNYGYTF.

V is TRBV7-2 and J is TRBJ2-5; the D is unclear. V lost 2 bases and J 5 bases, leaving 12 bases between the germline ends. The CDR3 sequence is 14 residues long. The V gene's germline CDR1 is SGHTA and CDR2 FQGNSA. As DNA, the CDR3 is TGTGCCAGCAGCTTAACATGGCAAAAGGAGACCCAGTACTTC. Protein sequence: CASSLTWQKETQYF.

The J gene is TRBJ1-2, the V gene TRBV5-4, with 8 bases lining up with TRBD1. CDR3 size: 15 residues. Looked up from germline, CDR1 is SGHNT and CDR2 is YYREEE (reference sequence). Trimming removed 4 bases from V and 6 bases from J; junction bases left unmatched: 11. Here the CDR3 DNA reads TGTGCCAGCAGCAACCTGGACAGGGCAATTCATGGCTACACCTTC. Encoded protein: CASSNLDRAIHGYTF.

This clone was seen more than once but under ten times. V usage is TRBV9 and J usage is TRBJ1-1; 7 bases align to TRBD1. Germline V gene sequence: CDR1 SGDLS, CDR2 YYNGEE. The V gene end was trimmed by 1 base and the J gene end by 4 bases; junction bases not matched to a gene: 1. The CDR3 has 13 residues. The CDR3 nucleotides read TGTGCCAGCAGCGTATCAGGGGGCACTGAAGCTTTCTTT. Translation: CASSVSGGTEAFF.

The chain is built from TRBV4-1 and TRBJ1-1; D perhaps matches TRBD1 (5 bases). This CDR3 has 14 amino acids. The V gene's germline CDR1 is MGHRA and CDR2 YSYEKL. V was pared by 0 bases and J by 3 bases, with 8 bases between. Here the CDR3 DNA reads TGCGCCAGCAGCCAAGATAGACAGTACACTGAAGCTTTCTTT. The encoded protein is CASSQDRQYTEAFF.

The chain uses TRBV10-3 and TRBJ2-7; 8 positions match TRBD1. Germline V gene lookup returns CDR1 ENHRY and CDR2 SYGVKD. V was clipped by 4 bases and J by 7 bases; unmatched bases: 6. The CDR3 length is 13 residues. CDR3 sequence reads: CAISGTGGWEQYF. The CDR3 nucleotides are TGTGCCATCAGTGGCACAGGGGGTTGGGAGCAGTACTTC.

J is TRBJ1-2 and V is TRBV5-4; 8 nucleotides match TRBD1. Per the germline V gene, CDR1 is SGHNT and CDR2 is YYREEE (reference sequence). This CDR3 is built from 12 residues. V shed 4 bases, J shed 6 bases, and the junction held 2 bases outside the gene matches. CDR3 nucleotides: TGTGCCAGCAGCAAGACAGGGGATGGCTACACCTTC. Amino acid sequence: CASSKTGDGYTF.

The V gene is TRBV9, the J gene TRBJ1-2; 7 nucleotides line up with TRBD1. This CDR3 contains 15 residues. The V segment lost 0 bases and the J segment 8 bases; nucleotides outside the gene matches: 10. CDR1 is SGDLS and CDR2 is YYNGEE in the germline V gene. The CDR3 is CASSVVLGGFVGYTF. The CDR3, as DNA: TGTGCCAGCAGCGTAGTTCTAGGGGGCTTCGTGGGCTACACCTTC. The entire variable domain, with the rest obtained from reference TRBV9 and TRBJ1-2, is as follows: DSGVTQTPKHLITATGQRVTLRCSPRSGDLSVYWYQQSLDQGLQFLIQYYNGEERAKGNILERFSAQQFPDLHSELNLSSLELGDSALYFCASSVVLGGFVGYTFGSGTRLTVV.

The V and J genes are TRBV5-1 and TRBJ2-3; 8 nucleotides align to TRBD2. The CDR3 extends over 13 amino acids. With V trimmed by 7 bases and J by 7 bases, 8 bases remained unmatched. In germline, CDR1 is SGHRS, CDR2 YFSETQ. CDR3 in DNA: TGCGCCAGCCGACTAGCGCCGGAATATACGCAGTATTTT. Residues: CASRLAPEYTQYF.

The chain recombines TRBV28 with TRBJ2-7; 8 positions match TRBD1. V was clipped by 5 bases and J by 5 bases; unmatched bases: 2. CDR3 length equals 12 residues. From germline, CDR1 is MDHEN and CDR2 SYDVKM. CDR3 nucleotides: TGTGCCAGCAGTGGGACAGGCGACGAGCAGTACTTC. Translated, it gives CASSGTGDEQYF. The variable domain in full, with the rest retrieved from reference TRBV28 and TRBJ2-7, is DVKVTQSSRYLVKRTGEKVFLECVQDMDHENMFWYRQDPGLGLRLIYFSYDVKMKEKGDIPEGYSVSREKKERFSLILESASTNQTSMYLCASSGTGDEQYFGPGTRLTVT.